This record concerns one T cell receptor beta chain sequence. Antigen specificity is unknown. Expressed TCRB transcripts were sequenced, since all the RNA that had been isolated was reverse transcribed. Reads from naive, central memory and regulatory T cell samples averaged approximately 3.7 million. Profiled with immunoSEQ multiplex PCR; TCRdb holds only in-frame clones, not every one. The sample comprises about 340,000 clones, about 13% of which are singletons, and about 0.015% rests with the top ten. This sample is drawn from a study of beta chain features in type 1 diabetes. Findings and limits, study-wide: Among patients with Type 1 diabetes, TCRB CDR3s were moderately but significantly shorter in every one of the four CD4+ subsets.

Germline values: CDR1 SQVTM, CDR2 ANQGSEA. Trimming cost V 6 bases and J 2 bases; bases outside gene matches: 6. This CDR3 comprises 16 residues. A heparinised blood draw that averaged about 100 mL was obtained once from each donor. The chain links TRBV29-1 to TRBJ2-2; 13 positions match TRBD2. The receptor was isolated from a woman aged 18 to 35 with type 1 diabetes. Sequencing input: naive CD4+ T cells from blood. The chain's CDR3 is CSVAGLAGYNTGELFF. The CDR3, as DNA: TGCAGCGTCGCGGGACTAGCGGGATATAACACCGGGGAGCTGTTTTTT.